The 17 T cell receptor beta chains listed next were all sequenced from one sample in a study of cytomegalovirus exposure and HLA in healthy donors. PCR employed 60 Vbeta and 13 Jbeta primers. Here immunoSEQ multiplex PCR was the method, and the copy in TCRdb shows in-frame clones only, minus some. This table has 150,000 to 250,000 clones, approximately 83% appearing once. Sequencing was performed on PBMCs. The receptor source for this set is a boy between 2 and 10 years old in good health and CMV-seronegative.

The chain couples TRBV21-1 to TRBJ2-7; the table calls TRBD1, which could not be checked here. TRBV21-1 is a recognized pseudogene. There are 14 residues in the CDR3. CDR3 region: CASSKRTGVYEQYF. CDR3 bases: TGTGCCAGCAGCAAAAGAACAGGGGTCTACGAGCAGTACTTC.

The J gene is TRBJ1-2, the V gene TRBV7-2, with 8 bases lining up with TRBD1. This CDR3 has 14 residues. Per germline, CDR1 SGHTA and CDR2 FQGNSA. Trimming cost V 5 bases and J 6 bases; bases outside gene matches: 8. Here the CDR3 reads CASSPDRTGNGYTF. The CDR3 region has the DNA TGTGCCAGCAGCCCCGATAGGACAGGGAATGGCTACACCTTC.

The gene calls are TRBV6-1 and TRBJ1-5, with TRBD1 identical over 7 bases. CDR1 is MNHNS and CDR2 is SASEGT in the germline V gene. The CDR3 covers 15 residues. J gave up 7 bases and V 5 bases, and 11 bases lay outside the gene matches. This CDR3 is CASSLTWTGQQPQHF. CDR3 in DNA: TGTGCCAGCAGTCTTACTTGGACAGGACAACAGCCCCAGCATTTT.

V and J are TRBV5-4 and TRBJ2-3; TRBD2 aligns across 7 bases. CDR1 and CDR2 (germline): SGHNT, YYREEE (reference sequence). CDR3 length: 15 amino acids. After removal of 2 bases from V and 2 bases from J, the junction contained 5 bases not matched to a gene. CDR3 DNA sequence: TGTGCCAGCAGCTTTAGGGCGGGGGACACAGATACGCAGTATTTT. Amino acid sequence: CASSFRAGDTDTQYF.

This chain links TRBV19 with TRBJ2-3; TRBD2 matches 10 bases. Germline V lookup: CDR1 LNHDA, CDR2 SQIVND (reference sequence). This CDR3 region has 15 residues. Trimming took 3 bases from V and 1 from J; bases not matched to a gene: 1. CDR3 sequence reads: CASSIGTSGTDTQYF. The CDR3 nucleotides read TGTGCCAGTAGTATCGGGACTAGCGGCACAGATACGCAGTATTTT.

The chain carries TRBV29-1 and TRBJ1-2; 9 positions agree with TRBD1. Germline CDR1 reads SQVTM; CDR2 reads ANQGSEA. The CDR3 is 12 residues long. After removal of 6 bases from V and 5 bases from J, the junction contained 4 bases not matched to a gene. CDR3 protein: CSVATGGYGYTF. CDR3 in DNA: TGCAGCGTCGCGACAGGGGGGTATGGCTACACCTTC.

In DNA form, the CDR3 reads TGCAGTGCTAGAGCCGATTCACCCCTCCACTTT. Protein product: CSARADSPLHF. The gene calls are TRBV20-1 and TRBJ1-6; D uncertain. This CDR3 is 11 amino acids long. Germline lookup yields CDR1 DFQATT and CDR2 SNEGSKA (reference sequence). V shed 1 base and J shed 8 bases, with 3 bases lying between them.

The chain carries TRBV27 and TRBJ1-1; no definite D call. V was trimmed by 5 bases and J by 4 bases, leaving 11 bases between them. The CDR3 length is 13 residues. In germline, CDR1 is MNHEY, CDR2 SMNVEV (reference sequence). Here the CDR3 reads CASSKRAGTEAFF. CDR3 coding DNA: TGTGCCAGCAGTAAAAGGGCGGGCACTGAAGCTTTCTTT.

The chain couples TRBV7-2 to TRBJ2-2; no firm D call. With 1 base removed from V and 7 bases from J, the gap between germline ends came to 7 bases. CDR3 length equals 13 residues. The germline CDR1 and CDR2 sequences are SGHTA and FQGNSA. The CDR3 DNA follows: TGTGCCAGCAGCTTAGTCCGCAGCGGGGAGCTGTTTTTT. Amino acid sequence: CASSLVRSGELFF. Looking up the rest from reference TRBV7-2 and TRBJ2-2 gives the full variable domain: GAGVSQSPSNKVTEKGKDVELRCDPISGHTALYWYRQSLGQGLEFLIYFQGNSAPDKSGLPSDRFSAERTGGSVSTLTIQRTQQEDSAVYLCASSLVRSGELFFGEGSRLTVL.

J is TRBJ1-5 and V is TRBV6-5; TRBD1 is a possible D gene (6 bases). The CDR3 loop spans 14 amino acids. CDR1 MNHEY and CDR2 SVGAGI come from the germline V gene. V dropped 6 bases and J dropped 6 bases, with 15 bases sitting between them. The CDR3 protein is CASSNTGPPQPQHF. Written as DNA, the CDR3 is TGTGCCAGCAGCAATACAGGGCCCCCTCAGCCCCAGCATTTT.

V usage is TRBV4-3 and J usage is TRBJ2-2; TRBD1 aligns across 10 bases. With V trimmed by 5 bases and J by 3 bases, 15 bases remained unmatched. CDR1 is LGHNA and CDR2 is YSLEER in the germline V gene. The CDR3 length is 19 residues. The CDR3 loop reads CASSSLPPGQGIDTGELFF. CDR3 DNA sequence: TGCGCCAGCAGCTCTCTTCCCCCGGGACAGGGGATAGACACCGGGGAGCTGTTTTTT.

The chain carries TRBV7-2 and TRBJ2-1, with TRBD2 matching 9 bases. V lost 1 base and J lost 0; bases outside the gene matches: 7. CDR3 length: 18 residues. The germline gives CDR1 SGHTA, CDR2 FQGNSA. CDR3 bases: TGTGCCAGCAGCTTAGTGAGGTCTAGCGGGGACTCCTACAATGAGCAGTTCTTC. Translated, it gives CASSLVRSSGDSYNEQFF.

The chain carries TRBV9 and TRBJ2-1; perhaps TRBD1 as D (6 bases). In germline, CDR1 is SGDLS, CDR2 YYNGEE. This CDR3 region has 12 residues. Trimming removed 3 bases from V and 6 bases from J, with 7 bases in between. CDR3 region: CASSATGNEQFF. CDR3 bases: TGTGCCAGCAGCGCGACAGGCAATGAGCAGTTCTTC.

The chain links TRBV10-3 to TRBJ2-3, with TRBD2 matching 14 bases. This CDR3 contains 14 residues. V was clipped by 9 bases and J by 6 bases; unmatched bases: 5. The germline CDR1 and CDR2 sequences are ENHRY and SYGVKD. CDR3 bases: TGTGCCATGACTAGCGGGGGGGCCAAGGATACGCAGTATTTT. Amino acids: CAMTSGGAKDTQYF.

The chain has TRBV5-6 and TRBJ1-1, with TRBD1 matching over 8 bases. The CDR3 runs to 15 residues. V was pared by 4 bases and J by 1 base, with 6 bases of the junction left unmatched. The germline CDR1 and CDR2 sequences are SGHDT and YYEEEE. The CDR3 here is CASSADRGSNTEAFF. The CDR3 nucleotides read TGTGCCAGCAGCGCTGACAGGGGATCGAACACTGAAGCTTTCTTT.

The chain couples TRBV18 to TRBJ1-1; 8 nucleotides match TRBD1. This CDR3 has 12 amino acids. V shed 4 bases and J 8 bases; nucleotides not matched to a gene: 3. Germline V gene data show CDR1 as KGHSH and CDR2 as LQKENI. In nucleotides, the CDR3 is TGTGCCAGCTCACGAGACAGGGGAGAAGCTTTCTTT. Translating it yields CASSRDRGEAFF.

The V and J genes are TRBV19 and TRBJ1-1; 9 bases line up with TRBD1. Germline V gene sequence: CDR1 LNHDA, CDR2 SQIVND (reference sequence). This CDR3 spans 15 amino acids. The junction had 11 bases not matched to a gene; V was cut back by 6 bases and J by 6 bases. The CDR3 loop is CASSTLTGGVPEAFF. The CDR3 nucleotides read TGTGCCAGTAGCACCTTGACAGGGGGTGTTCCTGAAGCTTTCTTT. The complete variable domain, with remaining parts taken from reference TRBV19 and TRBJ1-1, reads DGGITQSPKYLFRKEGQNVTLSCEQNLNHDAMYWYRQDPGQGLRLIYYSQIVNDFQKGDIAEGYSVSREKKESFPLTVTSAQKNPTAFYLCASSTLTGGVPEAFFGQGTRLTVV.